This is a list of T cell receptor beta chains from one sample in a study of T cell responses to AZD1222 COVID-19 vaccine. Produced via immunoSEQ multiplex PCR; TCRdb's table is partial and in-frame only. The table lists some 97,000 clones, roughly 86% of them singletons, with 3.5% to 4.5% in the top ten. The sequences come from peripheral blood, collected on day 0 of MenACWY control vaccination. The receptors were gathered from an adult in good health. CDR3s include the opening cysteine and the closing phenylalanine or tryptophan. Fields, in order: V gene, J gene, clone size, D gene, CDR3 DNA, CDR3 protein. A D gene is named only where the DNA matches it firmly. Size values are once, few and many counts, or a class for expanded clones, and some rows have none.

V: TRBV9; J: TRBJ2-3; size: NA; D: NA; DNA: TGTGCCAGCAGCGTAGGTCCCGGCACAGATACGCAGTATTTT; CDR3: CASSVGPGTDTQYF
V: TRBV27; J: TRBJ2-4; size: NA; D: TRBD2; DNA: TGTGCCAGCAGCTCGACTAGCGGGCTGCTGGTTCAGTACTTC; CDR3: CASSSTSGLLVQYF
V: TRBV4-3; J: TRBJ1-4; size: NA; D: NA; DNA: TGCGCCAGCAGCCAAGAAGCCCGGGGGGATGAAAAACTGTTTTTT; CDR3: CASSQEARGDEKLFF
V: TRBV6-5; J: TRBJ2-1; size: few; D: NA; DNA: TGTGCCAGCAGCCCCTCTAGCTTCCCGCGTAATGAGCAGTTCTTC; CDR3: CASSPSSFPRNEQFF
V: TRBV5-6; J: TRBJ1-2; size: NA; D: NA; DNA: TGTGCCAGCAGTTGGCGGGGCCTGACCTATGGCTACACCTTC; CDR3: CASSWRGLTYGYTF
V: TRBV28; J: TRBJ2-2; size: NA; D: NA; DNA: TGTGCCAGCAGTTCAGGGGACACCGGGGAGCTGTTTTTT; CDR3: CASSSGDTGELFF
V: TRBV7-7; J: TRBJ1-1; size: NA; D: NA; DNA: TGTGCTAGCAGCCAATGGACGGGCACTGAAGCTTTCTTT; CDR3: CASSQWTGTEAFF
V: TRBV3-1/TRBV3-2; J: TRBJ1-1; size: NA; D: TRBD1; DNA: TGTGCCAGCAACAAGGGGGCGGGCACTGAAGCTTTCTTT; CDR3: CASNKGAGTEAFF
V: TRBV6-5; J: TRBJ2-7; size: NA; D: NA; DNA: TGTGCCAGCAGCTCGGACGCCTACGAGCAGTACTTC; CDR3: CASSSDAYEQYF
V: TRBV28; J: TRBJ2-7; size: NA; D: TRBD2; DNA: TGTGCCAGCAGAACTCCGGGAGGCTCCGAGCAGTACTTC; CDR3: CASRTPGGSEQYF
V: TRBV7-7; J: TRBJ2-5; size: NA; D: TRBD1; DNA: TGTGCCAGCAGCTTACAGGGGGCCGTGGAAGAGACCCAGTACTTC; CDR3: CASSLQGAVEETQYF
V: TRBV5-6; J: TRBJ2-1; size: NA; D: NA; DNA: TGTGCCAGCTCACGGGTTGCGGAATACAATGAGCAGTTCTTC; CDR3: CASSRVAEYNEQFF
V: TRBV7-9; J: TRBJ1-1; size: NA; D: NA; DNA: TGTGCCAGCAGCTTATCCCTGAACACTGAAGCTTTCTTT; CDR3: CASSLSLNTEAFF
V: TRBV5-1; J: TRBJ1-5; size: NA; D: TRBD1; DNA: TGCGCCAGCAGCTTGGAGGGACAGGAAGGTCAGCCCCAGCATTTT; CDR3: CASSLEGQEGQPQHF
V: TRBV5-1; J: TRBJ2-2; size: NA; D: NA; DNA: TGCGCCAGCAGAGGGGGGAACACCGGGGAGCTGTTTTTT; CDR3: CASRGGNTGELFF
V: TRBV6-4; J: TRBJ2-1; size: NA; D: TRBD2; DNA: TGTGCCAGCAGTCAGCGGGAGGCCCTCTACAATGAGCAGTTCTTC; CDR3: CASSQREALYNEQFF
V: TRBV24-1; J: TRBJ1-4; size: NA; D: TRBD1; DNA: TGTGCCACCAGTGATGGACAGGGGCGCAGGGAAAAACTGTTTTTT; CDR3: CATSDGQGRREKLFF
V: TRBV5-4; J: TRBJ1-1; size: NA; D: TRBD1; DNA: TGTGCCAGCAGCTGGAAGACAGGGGGCACTGAAGCTTTCTTT; CDR3: CASSWKTGGTEAFF
V: TRBV7-8; J: TRBJ1-1; size: NA; D: NA; DNA: TGTGCCAGCAGCCGAGCCGGGACACCCGGGAACACTGAAGCTTTCTTT; CDR3: CASSRAGTPGNTEAFF
V: TRBV3-1/TRBV3-2; J: TRBJ1-2; size: NA; D: NA; DNA: TGTGCCAGCAGTCAAGACAGTCCCTATCGCTACACCTTC; CDR3: CASSQDSPYRYTF
V: TRBV9; J: TRBJ1-2; size: NA; D: TRBD1; DNA: TGTGCCAGCAGCCTCCGCGGGGACAGGATCTTCGGGAACTATGGCTACACCTTC; CDR3: CASSLRGDRIFGNYGYTF
V: TRBV5-1; J: TRBJ2-7; size: NA; D: NA; DNA: TGCGCCAGCAGCTTGGTGGAGGGGTACGAGCAGTACTTC; CDR3: CASSLVEGYEQYF
V: TRBV6-5; J: TRBJ1-6; size: NA; D: TRBD1; DNA: TGTGCCAGCAGTTCGGACAGGGCTAACTCACCCCTCCACTTT; CDR3: CASSSDRANSPLHF
V: TRBV5-1; J: TRBJ1-2; size: NA; D: TRBD1; DNA: TGCGCCAGCAGCTCAACCATGACAGGGCCTGGCTACACCTTC; CDR3: CASSSTMTGPGYTF
V: TRBV6-6; J: TRBJ2-1; size: NA; D: TRBD2; DNA: TGTGCCAGCGAGCGGGAGGGCTACAATGAGCAGTTCTTC; CDR3: CASEREGYNEQFF
V: TRBV19; J: TRBJ1-3; size: once; D: NA; DNA: TGTGCCAGTAGTCCCCAGGGTCGAGCCGGAGGAAACACCATATATTTT; CDR3: CASSPQGRAGGNTIYF
V: TRBV10-3; J: TRBJ2-2; size: NA; D: NA; DNA: TGTGCCATCAGCGGTGACCCTACCGGGGAGCTGTTTTTT; CDR3: CAISGDPTGELFF
V: TRBV4-1; J: TRBJ1-4; size: NA; D: TRBD1; DNA: TGCGCCAGCAGCCAAGAGACGACAGGGGGGGATGAAAAACTGTTTTTT; CDR3: CASSQETTGGDEKLFF
V: TRBV11-3; J: TRBJ2-7; size: once; D: NA; DNA: TGTGCCAGCAGCCCCGGTAGCGCCGCCTACGAGCAGTACTTC; CDR3: CASSPGSAAYEQYF
V: TRBV9; J: TRBJ2-7; size: NA; D: NA; DNA: TGTGCCAGCAGCGTAGGGGCGGGGAATACCTACGAGCAGTACTTC; CDR3: CASSVGAGNTYEQYF